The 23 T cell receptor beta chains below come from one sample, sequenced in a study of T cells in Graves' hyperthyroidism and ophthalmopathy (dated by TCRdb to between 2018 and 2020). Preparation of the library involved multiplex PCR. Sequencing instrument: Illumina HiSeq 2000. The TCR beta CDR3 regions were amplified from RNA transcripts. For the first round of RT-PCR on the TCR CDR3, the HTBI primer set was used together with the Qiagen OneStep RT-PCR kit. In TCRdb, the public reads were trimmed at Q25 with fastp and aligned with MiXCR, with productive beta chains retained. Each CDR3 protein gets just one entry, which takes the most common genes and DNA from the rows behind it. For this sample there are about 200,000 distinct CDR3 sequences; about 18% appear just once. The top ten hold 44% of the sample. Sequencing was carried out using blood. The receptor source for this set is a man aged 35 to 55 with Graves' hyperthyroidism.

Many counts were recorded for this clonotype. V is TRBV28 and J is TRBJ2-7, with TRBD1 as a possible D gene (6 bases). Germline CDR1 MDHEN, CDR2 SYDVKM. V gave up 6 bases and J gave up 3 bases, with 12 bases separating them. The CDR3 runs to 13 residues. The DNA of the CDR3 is TGTGCCAGCAGCCCCGGACAGAACTACGAGCAGTACTTC. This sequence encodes CASSPGQNYEQYF.

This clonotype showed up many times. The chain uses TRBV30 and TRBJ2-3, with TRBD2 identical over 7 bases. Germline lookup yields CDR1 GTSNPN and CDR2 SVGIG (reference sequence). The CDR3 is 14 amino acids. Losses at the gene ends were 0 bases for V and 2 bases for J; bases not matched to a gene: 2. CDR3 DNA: TGTGCCTGGAGTGTAGCGGGGACCACAGATACGCAGTATTTT. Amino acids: CAWSVAGTTDTQYF.

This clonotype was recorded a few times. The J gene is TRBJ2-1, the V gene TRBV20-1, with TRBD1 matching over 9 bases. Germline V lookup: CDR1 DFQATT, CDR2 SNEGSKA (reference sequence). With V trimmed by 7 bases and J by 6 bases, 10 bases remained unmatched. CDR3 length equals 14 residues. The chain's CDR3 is CSVTGTGIVNEQFF. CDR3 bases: TGCAGTGTTACCGGGACAGGGATTGTCAATGAGCAGTTCTTC.

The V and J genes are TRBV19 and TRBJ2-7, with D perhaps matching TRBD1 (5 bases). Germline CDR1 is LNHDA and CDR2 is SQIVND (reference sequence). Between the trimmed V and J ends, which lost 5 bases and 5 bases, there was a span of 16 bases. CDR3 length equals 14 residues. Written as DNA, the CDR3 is TGTGCCAGTAGTCTCAGGGCGGAACGACACGAGCAGTACTTC. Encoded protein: CASSLRAERHEQYF.

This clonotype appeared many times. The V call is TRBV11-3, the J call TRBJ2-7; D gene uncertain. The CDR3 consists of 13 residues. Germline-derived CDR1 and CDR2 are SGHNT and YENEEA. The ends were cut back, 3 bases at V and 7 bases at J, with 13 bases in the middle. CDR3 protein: CASSFNTLGEQYF. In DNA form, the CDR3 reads TGTGCCAGCAGCTTTAATACCTTAGGGGAGCAGTACTTC.

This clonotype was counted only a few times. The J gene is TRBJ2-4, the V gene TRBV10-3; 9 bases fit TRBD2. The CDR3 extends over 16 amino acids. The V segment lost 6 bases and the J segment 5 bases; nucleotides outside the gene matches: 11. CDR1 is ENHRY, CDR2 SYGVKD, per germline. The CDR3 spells CAISVNDLAGQNIQYF. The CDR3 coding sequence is TGTGCCATCAGCGTAAACGACCTAGCGGGACAAAACATTCAGTACTTC.

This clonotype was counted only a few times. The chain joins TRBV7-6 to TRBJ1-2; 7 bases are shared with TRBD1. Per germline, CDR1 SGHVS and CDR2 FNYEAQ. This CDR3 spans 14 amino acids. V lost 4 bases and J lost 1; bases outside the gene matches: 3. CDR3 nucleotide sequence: TGTGCCAGCAGCTCGGGACAGTTTAACTATGGCTACACCTTC. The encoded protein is CASSSGQFNYGYTF.

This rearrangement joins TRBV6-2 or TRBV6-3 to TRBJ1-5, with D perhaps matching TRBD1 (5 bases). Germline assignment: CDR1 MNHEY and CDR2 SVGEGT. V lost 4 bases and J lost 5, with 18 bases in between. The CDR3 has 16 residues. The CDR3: CASSSLIRGGDQPQHF. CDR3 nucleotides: TGTGCCAGCAGTTCCTTAATTCGGGGAGGGGATCAGCCCCAGCATTTT.

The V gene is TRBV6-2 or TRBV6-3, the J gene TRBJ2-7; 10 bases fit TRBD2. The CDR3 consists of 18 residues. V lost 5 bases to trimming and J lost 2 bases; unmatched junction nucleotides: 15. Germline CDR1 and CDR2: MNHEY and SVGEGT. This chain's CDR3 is CASSAQTGLAGEPYEQYF. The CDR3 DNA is TGTGCCAGCAGTGCACAAACAGGGCTAGCGGGAGAACCCTACGAGCAGTACTTC.

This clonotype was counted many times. The CDR3 nucleotides are TGTGCCAGCAGCCAAGATCCGGAAAGTGAAGCTTTCTTT. Amino acid sequence: CASSQDPESEAFF. V usage is TRBV3-1 and J usage is TRBJ1-1, with no clear D. The CDR3 is 13 amino acids. Trimming left V 0 bases short and J 7 bases short, with 9 bases between. Germline CDR1 LGHDT, CDR2 YNNKEL (reference sequence). Full variable domain (missing parts from reference TRBV3-1 and TRBJ1-1): DTAVSQTPKYLVTQMGNDKSIKCEQNLGHDTMYWYKQDSKKFLKIMFSYNNKELIINETVPNRFSPKSPDKAHLNLHINSLELGDSAVYFCASSQDPESEAFFGQGTRLTVV.

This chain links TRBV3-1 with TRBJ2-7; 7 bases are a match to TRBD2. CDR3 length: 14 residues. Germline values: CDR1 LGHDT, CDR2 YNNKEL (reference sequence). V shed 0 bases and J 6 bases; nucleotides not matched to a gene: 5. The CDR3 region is CASSQERTSREQYF. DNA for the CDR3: TGTGCCAGCAGCCAAGAACGGACTAGTCGCGAGCAGTACTTC.

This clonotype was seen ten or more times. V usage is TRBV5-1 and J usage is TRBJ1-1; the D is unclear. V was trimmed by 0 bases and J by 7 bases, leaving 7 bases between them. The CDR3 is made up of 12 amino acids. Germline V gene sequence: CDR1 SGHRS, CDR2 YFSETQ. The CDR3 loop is CASSLVAGEAFF. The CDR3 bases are TGCGCCAGCAGCTTGGTTGCGGGTGAAGCTTTCTTT.

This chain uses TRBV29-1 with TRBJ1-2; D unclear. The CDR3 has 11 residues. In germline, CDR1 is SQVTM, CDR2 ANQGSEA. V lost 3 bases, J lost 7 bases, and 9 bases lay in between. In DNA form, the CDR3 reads TGCAGCGTTGAGGCCAACGGTGGCTACACCTTC. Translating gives CSVEANGGYTF. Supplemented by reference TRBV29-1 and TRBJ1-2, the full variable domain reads SAVISQKPSRDICQRGTSLTIQCQVDSQVTMMFWYRQQPGQSLTLIATANQGSEATYESGFVIDKFPISRPNLTFSTLTVSNMSPEDSSIYLCSVEANGGYTFGSGTRLTVV.

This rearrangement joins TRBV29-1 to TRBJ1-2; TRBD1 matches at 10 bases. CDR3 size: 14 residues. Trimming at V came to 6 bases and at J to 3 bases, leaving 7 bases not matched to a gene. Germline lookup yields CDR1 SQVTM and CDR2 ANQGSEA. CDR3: CSVAGTGADYGYTF. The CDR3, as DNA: TGCAGCGTCGCTGGGACAGGGGCGGACTATGGCTACACCTTC. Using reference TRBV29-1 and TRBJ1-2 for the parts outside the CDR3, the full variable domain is SAVISQKPSRDICQRGTSLTIQCQVDSQVTMMFWYRQQPGQSLTLIATANQGSEATYESGFVIDKFPISRPNLTFSTLTVSNMSPEDSSIYLCSVAGTGADYGYTFGSGTRLTVV.

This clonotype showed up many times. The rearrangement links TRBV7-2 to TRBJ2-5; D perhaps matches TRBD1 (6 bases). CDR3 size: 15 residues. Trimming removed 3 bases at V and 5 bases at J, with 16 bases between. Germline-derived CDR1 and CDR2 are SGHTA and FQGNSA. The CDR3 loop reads CASSFQGTRAETQYF. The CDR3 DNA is TGTGCCAGCAGCTTTCAGGGGACCCGTGCGGAGACCCAGTACTTC.

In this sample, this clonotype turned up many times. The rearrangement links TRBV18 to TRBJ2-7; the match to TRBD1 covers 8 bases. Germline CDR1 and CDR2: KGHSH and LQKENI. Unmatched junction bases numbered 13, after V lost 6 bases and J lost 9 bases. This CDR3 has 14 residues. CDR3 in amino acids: CASSPGTGLRGQYF. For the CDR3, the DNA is TGTGCCAGCTCTCCCGGGACAGGACTACGAGGGCAGTACTTC.

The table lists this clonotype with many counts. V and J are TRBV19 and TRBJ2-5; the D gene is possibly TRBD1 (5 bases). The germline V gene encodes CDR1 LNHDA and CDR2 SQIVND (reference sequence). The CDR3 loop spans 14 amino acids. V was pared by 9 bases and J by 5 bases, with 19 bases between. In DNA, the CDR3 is TGTGCCAGAAACCCCTGGCAGGGCGGCGAGACCCAGTACTTC. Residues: CARNPWQGGETQYF.

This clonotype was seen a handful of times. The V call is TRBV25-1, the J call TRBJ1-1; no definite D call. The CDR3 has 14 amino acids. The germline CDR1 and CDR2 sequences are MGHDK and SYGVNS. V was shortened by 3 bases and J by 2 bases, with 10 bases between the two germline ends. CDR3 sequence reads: CASSETSFNTEAFF. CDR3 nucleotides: TGTGCCAGCAGTGAGACATCCTTTAACACTGAAGCTTTCTTT.

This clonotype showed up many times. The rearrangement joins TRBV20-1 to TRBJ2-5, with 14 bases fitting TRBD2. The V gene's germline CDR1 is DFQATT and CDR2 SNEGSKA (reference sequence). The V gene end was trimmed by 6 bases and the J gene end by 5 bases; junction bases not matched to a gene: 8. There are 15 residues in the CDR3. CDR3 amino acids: CSAPTSGGAGETQYF. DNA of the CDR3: TGCAGTGCCCCGACTAGCGGGGGGGCAGGTGAGACCCAGTACTTC.

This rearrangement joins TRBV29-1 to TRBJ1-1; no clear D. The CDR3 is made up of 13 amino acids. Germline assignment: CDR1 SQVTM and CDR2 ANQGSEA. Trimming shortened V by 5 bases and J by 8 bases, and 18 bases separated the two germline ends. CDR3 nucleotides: TGCAGCGTTACATCAGGACCGTCCTCGGAAGCTTTCTTT. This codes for CSVTSGPSSEAFF.

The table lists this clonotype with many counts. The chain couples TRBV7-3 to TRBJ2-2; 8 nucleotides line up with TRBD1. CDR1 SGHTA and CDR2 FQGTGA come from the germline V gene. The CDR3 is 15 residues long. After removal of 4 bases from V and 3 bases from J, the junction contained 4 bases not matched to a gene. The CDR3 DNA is TGTGCCAGCAGCTCCGGGACAGGTTACACCGGGGAGCTGTTTTTT. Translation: CASSSGTGYTGELFF.

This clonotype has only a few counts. For the CDR3, the DNA is TGTGCCAGCAGCCCTAGGGACAGGGGGTTGTATGGCTACACCTTC. This sequence encodes CASSPRDRGLYGYTF. The chain carries TRBV9 and TRBJ1-2; TRBD1 aligns across 11 bases. Germline CDR1 and CDR2: SGDLS and YYNGEE. The CDR3 covers 15 residues. The V segment lost 4 bases and the J segment 5 bases; nucleotides outside the gene matches: 7.

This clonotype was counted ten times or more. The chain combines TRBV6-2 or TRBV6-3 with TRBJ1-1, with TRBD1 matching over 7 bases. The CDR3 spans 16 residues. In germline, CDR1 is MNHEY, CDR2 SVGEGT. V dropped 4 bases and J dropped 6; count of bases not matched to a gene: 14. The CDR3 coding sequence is TGTGCCAGCAGTTCCTGGGGTCTAAACAGGGGAGCTGAAGCTTTCTTT. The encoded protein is CASSSWGLNRGAEAFF.